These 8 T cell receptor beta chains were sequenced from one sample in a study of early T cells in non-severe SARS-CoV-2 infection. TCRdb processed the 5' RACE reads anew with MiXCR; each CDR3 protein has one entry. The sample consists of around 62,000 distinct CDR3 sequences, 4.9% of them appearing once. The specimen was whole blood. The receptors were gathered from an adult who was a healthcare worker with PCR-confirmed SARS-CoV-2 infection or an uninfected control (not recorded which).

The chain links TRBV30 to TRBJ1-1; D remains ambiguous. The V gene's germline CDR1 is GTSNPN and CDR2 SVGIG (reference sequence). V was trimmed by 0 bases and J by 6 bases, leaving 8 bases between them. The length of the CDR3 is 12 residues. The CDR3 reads CAWSVGVPEAFF. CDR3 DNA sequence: TGTGCCTGGAGTGTCGGGGTCCCTGAAGCTTTCTTT.

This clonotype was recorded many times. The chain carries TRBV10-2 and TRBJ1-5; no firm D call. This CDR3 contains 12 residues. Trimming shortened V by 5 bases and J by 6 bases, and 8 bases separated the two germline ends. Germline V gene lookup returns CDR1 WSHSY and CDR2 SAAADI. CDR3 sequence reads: CASSPWGQPQHF. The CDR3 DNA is TGCGCCAGCAGTCCCTGGGGTCAGCCCCAGCATTTT.

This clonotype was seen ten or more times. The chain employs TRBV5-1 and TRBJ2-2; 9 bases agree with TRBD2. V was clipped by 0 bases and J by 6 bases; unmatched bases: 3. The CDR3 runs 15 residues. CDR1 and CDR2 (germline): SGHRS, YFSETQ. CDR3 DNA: TGCGCCAGCAGCTTGGGGACTAGCGAAGCCGGGGAGCTGTTTTTT. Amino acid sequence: CASSLGTSEAGELFF. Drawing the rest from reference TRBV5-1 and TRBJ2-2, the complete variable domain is KAGVTQTPRYLIKTRGQQVTLSCSPISGHRSVSWYQQTPGQGLQFLFEYFSETQRNKGNFPGRFSGRQFSNSRSEMNVSTLELGDSALYLCASSLGTSEAGELFFGEGSRLTVL.

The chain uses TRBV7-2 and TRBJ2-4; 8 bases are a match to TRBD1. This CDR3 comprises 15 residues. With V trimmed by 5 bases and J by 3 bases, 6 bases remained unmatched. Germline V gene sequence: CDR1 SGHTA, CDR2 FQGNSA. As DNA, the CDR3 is TGTGCCAGCAGCCCCCAGGGGGCGGTCAAAAACATTCAGTACTTC. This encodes CASSPQGAVKNIQYF. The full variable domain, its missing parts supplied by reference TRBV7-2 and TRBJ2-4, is GAGVSQSPSNKVTEKGKDVELRCDPISGHTALYWYRQSLGQGLEFLIYFQGNSAPDKSGLPSDRFSAERTGGSVSTLTIQRTQQEDSAVYLCASSPQGAVKNIQYFGAGTRLSVL.

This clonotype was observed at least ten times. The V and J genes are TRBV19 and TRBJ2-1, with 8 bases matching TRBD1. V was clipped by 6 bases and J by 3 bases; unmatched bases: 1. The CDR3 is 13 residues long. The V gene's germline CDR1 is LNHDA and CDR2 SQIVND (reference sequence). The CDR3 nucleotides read TGTGCCAGTAGGGACAGGGTCTACAATGAGCAGTTCTTC. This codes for CASRDRVYNEQFF.

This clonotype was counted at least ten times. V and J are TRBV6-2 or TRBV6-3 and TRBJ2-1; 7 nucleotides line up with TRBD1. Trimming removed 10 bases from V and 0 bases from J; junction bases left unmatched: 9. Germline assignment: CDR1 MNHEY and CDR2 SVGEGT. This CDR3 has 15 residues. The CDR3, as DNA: TGTGCCACCCAGGTGACAGGGAGCTCCTACAATGAGCAGTTCTTC. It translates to CATQVTGSSYNEQFF.

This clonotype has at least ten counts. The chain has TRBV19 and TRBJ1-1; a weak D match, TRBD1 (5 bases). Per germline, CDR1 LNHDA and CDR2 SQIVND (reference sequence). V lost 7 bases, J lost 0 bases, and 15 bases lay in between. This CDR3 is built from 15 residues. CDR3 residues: CASTPTPTVNTEAFF. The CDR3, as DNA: TGTGCCAGTACCCCCACCCCGACAGTGAACACTGAAGCTTTCTTT.

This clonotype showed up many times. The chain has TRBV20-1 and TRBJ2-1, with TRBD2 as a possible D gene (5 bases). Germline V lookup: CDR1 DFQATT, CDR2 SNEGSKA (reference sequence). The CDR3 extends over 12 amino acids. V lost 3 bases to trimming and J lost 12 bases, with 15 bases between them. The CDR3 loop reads CSASLEGGRQFF. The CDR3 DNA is TGCAGTGCTAGTCTTGAGGGCGGCCGGCAGTTCTTC.